This TCR beta chain was captured by sequencing in a study of shared clonotypes between healthy human individuals. Several immunoSEQ plates received, in even portions, the genomic DNA of each subset. Sequenced by immunoSEQ multiplex PCR; TCRdb stores in-frame clones only, minus some. The repertoire consists of 190,000 or so clones, with about 68% occurring once and the leading ten covering about 10%. Per germline, CDR1 SGHTA and CDR2 FQGNSA. The V end was cut by 1 base, the J end by 4 bases, with 11 bases between. The CDR3 has 14 amino acids. The genes are TRBV7-2 and TRBJ2-7, with D unresolved. This receptor was obtained from a man aged 25 to 40 in good health. The specimen sequenced was memory CD4+ T cells sorted from blood. The subset was: CD45RA-negative fraction. In nucleotides, the CDR3 is TGTGCCAGCAGCTTAGAATTCGGCCGGTACGAGCAGTACTTC. It translates to CASSLEFGRYEQYF. Variable domain in full (rest from reference TRBV7-2 and TRBJ2-7): GAGVSQSPSNKVTEKGKDVELRCDPISGHTALYWYRQSLGQGLEFLIYFQGNSAPDKSGLPSDRFSAERTGGSVSTLTIQRTQQEDSAVYLCASSLEFGRYEQYFGPGTRLTVT.